This T cell receptor (beta chain) was documented in a study of CD8+ T cells in alopecia areata. Study-level information: Recipients were roughly 6-11-week-old female C3H/HeJ mice grafted with skin from approximately 6-13-month-old C3H/HeJ donors with spontaneous alopecia. Overall study results and limits: Scalp sequencing captures resident alphabeta T cells of normal skin too. In patients, TCRs were shared less clearly than in mice, and HLA may possibly be involved. Affected scalp, especially in alopecia totalis/universalis, had a higher clonality than normal scalp did.

The germline CDR1 and CDR2 sequences are NSQYPW and LRSPGD (reference sequence). The CDR3 is made up of 14 amino acids. V lost 1 base and J lost 0, with 5 bases in between. This clone was seen many times. Its antigen is unknown. Each gene name is a mouse one. Coverage ceases 4 residues before the CDR3 finishes, and the germline J gene fills in the end. Separation of pooled cutaneous lymph node cells was by sorting with CD4, CD8alpha, NKG2D, NKG2ACE and other markers. Extraction and reverse transcription of RNA yielded cDNA as the sequencing template. Libraries were prepared by immunoSEQ multiplex PCR; TCRdb keeps only in-frame clonotypes and omits some of them. The data list about 19,000 clones, none observed once; roughly 31% falls to the top ten.

The clonotype originates from a C3H/HeJ mouse with alopecia areata. The mice in this strain carry MHC haplotype H2-k. This chain connects TRBV1 to TRBJ2-5, with D unresolved. The source material was CD8+ T cells sorted from a lymph node. The sequenced part of the CDR3 DNA is TGCACCTGCAGTGCAGTAAATAACCAAGAC. It yields the protein CTCSAVNNQD. The whole CDR3 sequence reads CTCSAVNNQDTQYF.